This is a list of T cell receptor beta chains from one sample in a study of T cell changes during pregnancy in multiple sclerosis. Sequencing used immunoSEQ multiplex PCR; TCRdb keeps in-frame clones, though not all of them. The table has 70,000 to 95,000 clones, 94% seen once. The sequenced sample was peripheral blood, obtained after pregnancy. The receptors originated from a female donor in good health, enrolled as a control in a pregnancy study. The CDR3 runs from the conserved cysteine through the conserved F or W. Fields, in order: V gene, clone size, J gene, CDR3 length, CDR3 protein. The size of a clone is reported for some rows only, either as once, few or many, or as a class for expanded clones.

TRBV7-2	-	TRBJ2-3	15	CASSSTSGSGDTQYF
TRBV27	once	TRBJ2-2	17	CASSLRYGRTYTGELFF
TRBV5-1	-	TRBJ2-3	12	CASSLDTDTQYF
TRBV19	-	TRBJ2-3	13	CASSIRSPDTQYF
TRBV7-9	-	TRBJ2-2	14	CASSWGQGAGELFF
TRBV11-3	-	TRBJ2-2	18	CASSLDRWGRENTGELFF
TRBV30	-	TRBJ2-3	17	CAWSVGGLAMSTDTQYF
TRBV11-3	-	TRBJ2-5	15	CASSLAGTAGETQYF
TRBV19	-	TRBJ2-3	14	CASSFRGSADTQYF
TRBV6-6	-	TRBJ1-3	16	CASSYSAGGFGNTIYF
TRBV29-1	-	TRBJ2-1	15	CSVAPQILIANEQFF
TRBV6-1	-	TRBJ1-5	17	CASSERRGGVWNQPQHF
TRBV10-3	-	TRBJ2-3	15	CAISSGTGSTDTQYF
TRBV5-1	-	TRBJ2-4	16	CASSSGFSRAKNIQYF
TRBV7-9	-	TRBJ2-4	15	CASSLGSLAKNIQYF
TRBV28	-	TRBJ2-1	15	CASTILGTSANEQFF
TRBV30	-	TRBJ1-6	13	CAWSPTGDSPLHF